The clone carrying this T cell receptor (beta chain) has a handful of counts. Its antigen is still unknown. The source of the sample is a study of CD8+CD57+ T cells in acquired aplastic anemia. The CDR3 is 13 residues long. CDR1 SEHNR and CDR2 FQNEAQ come from the germline V gene (reference sequence). Trimming cost V 6 bases and J 0 bases, with 9 bases left between them. Study results and caveats: Patients shared just under 30 CD8+ CDR3 sequences with controls.

Profiles of TCR beta VDJ and CDR3 were generated from a genomic DNA template. TCRdb reprocessed the reads with MiXCR, giving one entry per CDR3 protein. The sample has about 220,000 distinct CDR3 sequences; 30% to 35% are singletons. The J gene is TRBJ2-7, the V gene TRBV7-9; D gene ambiguous. The TCR originated in a human donor in good health, serving as a control. The sample consisted of sorted CD4+, CD8+, or CD8+CD57+ T cells (not recorded which) from PBMCs. The CDR3 DNA reads as TGTGCCAGCAGGCCTCTATTCTCCTACGAGCAGTACTTC. This translates into CASRPLFSYEQYF.